What follows describes a single TCR beta chain. Profiling relied on immunoSEQ multiplex PCR, and the TCRdb table lists in-frame clones only, not all of them. Among hundreds of thousands of clones, approximately 85% were seen once, and the ten largest hold approximately 7.5%. The sample comes from a study of blood T cell repertoires in COVID-19. Looking at the study overall: From the United States, Italy and Spain came samples of acute and convalescent COVID-19.

After removal of 2 bases from V and 5 bases from J, the junction contained 10 bases not matched to a gene. The length of the CDR3 is 16 residues. CDR1 and CDR2 (germline): GTSNPN, SVGIG (reference sequence). The sequenced sample was peripheral blood. The chain links TRBV30 to TRBJ2-1; 9 bases are shared with TRBD2. The clonotype comes from a human donor in a cohort sampled during active COVID-19. This CDR3 is CAWSPIIAGVNNEQFF. Written as DNA, the CDR3 is TGTGCCTGGAGTCCCATAATAGCGGGGGTAAACAATGAGCAGTTCTTC.